Below, one TCR beta chain is given with its context. The target antigen is unknown. CDR3 length: 16 residues. With 1 base removed from V and 3 bases from J, the gap between germline ends came to 15 bases. The germline CDR1 and CDR2 sequences are SEHNR and FQNEAQ (reference sequence). The data derive from a study of CD8 T cells in ankylosing spondylitis. Study results and limitations: Disease-linked clones bore a CD8+ phenotype and were relatively rare in peripheral blood. Some of these motif variants have turned up before, in reports on reactive arthritis synovial fluid and blood. Reportedly, significant enrichment of disease-linked clones occurred in matched ankylosing spondylitis synovial fluid. A motif in TCR beta, a set of eight highly homologous variants, appeared characteristic of ankylosing spondylitis blood.

Libraries of TCR beta came from quantitative 5'-RACE with molecular barcodes. MiXCR was run by TCRdb on the 5' RACE reads, yielding one entry per CDR3 protein. The sample lists 670,000 or so distinct CDR3 sequences, roughly 19% occurring once. Source material: blood, either unsorted or a sorted T cell fraction (not recorded which). This chain connects TRBV7-9 to TRBJ2-5; D unclear. This TCR was recovered from a male donor with ankylosing spondylitis. The CDR3 nucleotides are TGTGCCAGCAGCTTAGGGGTGGGCACAACAAAAGAGACCCAGTACTTC. Translated, it gives CASSLGVGTTKETQYF.